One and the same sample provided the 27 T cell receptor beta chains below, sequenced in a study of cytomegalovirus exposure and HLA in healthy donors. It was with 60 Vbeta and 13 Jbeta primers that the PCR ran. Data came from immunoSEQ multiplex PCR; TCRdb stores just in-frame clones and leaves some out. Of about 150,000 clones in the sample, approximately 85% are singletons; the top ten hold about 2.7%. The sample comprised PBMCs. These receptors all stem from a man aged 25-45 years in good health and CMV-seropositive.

CDR3 nucleotide sequence: TGTGCCAGCAGTTTATTGAGGGGGCGCGCTCTGTTTTTT. This codes for CASSLLRGRALFF. The chain carries TRBV27 and TRBJ1-4; 7 nucleotides agree with TRBD1. The CDR3 is made up of 13 amino acids. Per the germline V gene, CDR1 is MNHEY and CDR2 is SMNVEV (reference sequence). V was pared by 1 base and J by 14 bases, with 7 bases of the junction left unmatched.

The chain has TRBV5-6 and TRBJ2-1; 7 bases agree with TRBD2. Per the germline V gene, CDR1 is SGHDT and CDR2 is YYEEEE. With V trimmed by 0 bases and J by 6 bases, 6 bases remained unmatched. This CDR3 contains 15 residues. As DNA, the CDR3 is TGTGCCAGCAGCTTGGGACTAGCAAGCTTCAATGAGCAGTTCTTC. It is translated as CASSLGLASFNEQFF.

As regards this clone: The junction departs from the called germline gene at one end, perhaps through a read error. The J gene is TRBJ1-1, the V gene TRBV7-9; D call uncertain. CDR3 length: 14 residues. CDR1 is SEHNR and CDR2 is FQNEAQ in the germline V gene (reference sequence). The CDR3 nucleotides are TGTTCCAGCAGCTTAAGGCCCGGGGTCACTGAAGCTTTCTTT. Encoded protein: CSSSLRPGVTEAFF.

CDR3 DNA sequence: TGTGCCAGCAGCTCAACTCGTAGGACGGGCAAGGGGGCCACCATATATTTT. Translation gives CASSSTRRTGKGATIYF. The chain is built from TRBV11-2 and TRBJ1-3, with TRBD1 matching 7 bases. Germline trimming cut 4 bases from V and 9 bases from J; bases unmatched to any gene: 18. The CDR3 is 17 amino acids. The germline gives CDR1 SGHAT, CDR2 FQNNGV.

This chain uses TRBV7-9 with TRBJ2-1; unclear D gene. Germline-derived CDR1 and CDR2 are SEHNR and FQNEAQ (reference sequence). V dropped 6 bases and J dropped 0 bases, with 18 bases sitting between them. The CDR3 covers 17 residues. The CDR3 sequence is CASSHPSSPDSYNEQFF. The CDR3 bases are TGTGCCAGCAGTCATCCTAGTAGCCCAGACTCCTACAATGAGCAGTTCTTC.

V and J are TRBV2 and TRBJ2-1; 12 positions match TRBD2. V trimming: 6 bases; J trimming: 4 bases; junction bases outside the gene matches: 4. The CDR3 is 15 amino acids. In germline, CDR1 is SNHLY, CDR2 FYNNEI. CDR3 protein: CASSLGLAGYNEQFF. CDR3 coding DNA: TGTGCCAGCAGCCTCGGACTAGCGGGGTACAATGAGCAGTTCTTC.

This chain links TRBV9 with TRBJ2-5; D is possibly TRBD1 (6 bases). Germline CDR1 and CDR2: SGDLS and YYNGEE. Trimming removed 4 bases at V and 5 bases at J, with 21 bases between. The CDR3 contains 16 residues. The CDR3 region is CASSPPGTLSSETQYF. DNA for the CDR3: TGTGCCAGCAGCCCCCCCGGGACACTCTCGTCCGAGACCCAGTACTTC. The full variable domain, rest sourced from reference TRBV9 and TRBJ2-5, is DSGVTQTPKHLITATGQRVTLRCSPRSGDLSVYWYQQSLDQGLQFLIQYYNGEERAKGNILERFSAQQFPDLHSELNLSSLELGDSALYFCASSPPGTLSSETQYFGPGTRLLVL.

DNA of the CDR3: TGTGCCAGCAGCCAAGAGAGGTCCCGGGGGGGTGAGCAGTTCTTC. This translates into CASSQERSRGGEQFF. The chain employs TRBV14 and TRBJ2-1, with 8 bases lining up with TRBD2. In germline, CDR1 is SGHDN, CDR2 FVKESK. The CDR3 is 15 amino acids. With 0 bases clipped from V and 9 bases from J, the junction kept 7 bases outside the gene matches.

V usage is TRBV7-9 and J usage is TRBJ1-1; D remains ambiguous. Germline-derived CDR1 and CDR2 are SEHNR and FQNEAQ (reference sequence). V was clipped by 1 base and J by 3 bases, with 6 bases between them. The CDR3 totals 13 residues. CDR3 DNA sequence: TGTGCCAGCAGCTTAGTTGAGGACACTGAAGCTTTCTTT. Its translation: CASSLVEDTEAFF.

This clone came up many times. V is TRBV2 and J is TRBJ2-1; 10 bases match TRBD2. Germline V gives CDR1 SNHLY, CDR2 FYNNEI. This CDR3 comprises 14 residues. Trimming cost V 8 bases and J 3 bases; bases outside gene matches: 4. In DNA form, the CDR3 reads TGTGCCAGCCTAGCGGGAGCGGTCTACAATGAGCAGTTCTTC. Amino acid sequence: CASLAGAVYNEQFF.

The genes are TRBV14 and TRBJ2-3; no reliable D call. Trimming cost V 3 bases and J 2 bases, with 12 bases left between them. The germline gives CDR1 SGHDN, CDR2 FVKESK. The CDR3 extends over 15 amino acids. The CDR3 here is CASSHSTIPTDTQYF. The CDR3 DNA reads TGTGCCAGCAGCCATTCGACAATTCCCACAGATACGCAGTATTTT.

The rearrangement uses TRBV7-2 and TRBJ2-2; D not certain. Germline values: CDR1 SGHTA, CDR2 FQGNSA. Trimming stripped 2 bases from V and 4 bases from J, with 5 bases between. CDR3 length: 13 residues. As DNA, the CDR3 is TGTGCCAGCAGCTTAAAACTCACCGGGGAGCTGTTTTTT. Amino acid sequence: CASSLKLTGELFF.

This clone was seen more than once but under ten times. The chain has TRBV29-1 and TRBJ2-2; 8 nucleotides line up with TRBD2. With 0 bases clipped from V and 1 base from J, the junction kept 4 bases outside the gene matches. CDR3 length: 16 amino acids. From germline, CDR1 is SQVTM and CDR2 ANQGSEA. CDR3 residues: CSVEEGTSGNTGELFF. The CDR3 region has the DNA TGCAGCGTTGAAGAGGGTACTAGCGGGAACACCGGGGAGCTGTTTTTT.

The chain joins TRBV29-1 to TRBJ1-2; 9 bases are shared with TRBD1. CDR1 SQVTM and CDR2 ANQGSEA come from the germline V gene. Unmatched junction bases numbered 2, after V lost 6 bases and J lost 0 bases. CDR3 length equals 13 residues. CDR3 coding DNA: TGCAGCGTGCGACAGGGGGCTAACTATGGCTACACCTTC. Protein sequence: CSVRQGANYGYTF.

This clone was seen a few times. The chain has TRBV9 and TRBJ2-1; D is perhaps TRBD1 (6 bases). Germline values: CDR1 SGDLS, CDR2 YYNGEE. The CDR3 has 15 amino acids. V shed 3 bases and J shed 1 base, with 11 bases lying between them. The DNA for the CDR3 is TGTGCCAGCAGCGGTGGAGACAGGTCCTACAATGAGCAGTTCTTC. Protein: CASSGGDRSYNEQFF.

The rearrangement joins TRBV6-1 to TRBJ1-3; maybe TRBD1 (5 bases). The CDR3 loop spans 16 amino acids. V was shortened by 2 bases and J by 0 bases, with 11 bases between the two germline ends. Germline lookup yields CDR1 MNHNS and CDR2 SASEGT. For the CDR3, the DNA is TGTGCCAGCAGTGAACCAGGGTCCTACTCTGGAAACACCATATATTTT. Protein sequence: CASSEPGSYSGNTIYF.

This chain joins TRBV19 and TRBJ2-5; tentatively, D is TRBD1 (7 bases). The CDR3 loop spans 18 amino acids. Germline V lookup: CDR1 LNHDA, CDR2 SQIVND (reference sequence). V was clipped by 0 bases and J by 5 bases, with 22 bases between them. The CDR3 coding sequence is TGTGCCAGTAGTATAGATCCGGGGGCAAGACAGGGTCAGGAGACCCAGTACTTC. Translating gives CASSIDPGARQGQETQYF.

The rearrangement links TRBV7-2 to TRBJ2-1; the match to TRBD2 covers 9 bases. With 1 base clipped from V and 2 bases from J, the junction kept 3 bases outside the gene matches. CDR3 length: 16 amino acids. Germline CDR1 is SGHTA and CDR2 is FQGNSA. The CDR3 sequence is CASSLGLAAPYNEQFF. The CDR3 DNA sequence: TGTGCCAGCAGCTTAGGACTAGCGGCGCCCTACAATGAGCAGTTCTTC.

CDR3 sequence (DNA): TGTGCCAGTAGTAACAACCCCAGTTCCTCTGGGGCCAACGTCCTGACTTTC. This encodes CASSNNPSSSGANVLTF. V usage is TRBV19 and J usage is TRBJ2-6; D gene ambiguous. CDR1 and CDR2 (germline): LNHDA, SQIVND (reference sequence). Trimming took 4 bases from V and 0 from J, leaving 13 bases between them. The CDR3 has 17 amino acids.

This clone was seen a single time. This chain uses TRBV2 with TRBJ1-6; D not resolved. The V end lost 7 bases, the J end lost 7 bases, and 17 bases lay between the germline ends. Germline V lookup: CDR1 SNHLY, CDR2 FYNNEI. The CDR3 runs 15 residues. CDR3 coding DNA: TGTGCCAGCAAGAGTTCGCCCGGAGGGAATTCACCCCTCCACTTT. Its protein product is CASKSSPGGNSPLHF.

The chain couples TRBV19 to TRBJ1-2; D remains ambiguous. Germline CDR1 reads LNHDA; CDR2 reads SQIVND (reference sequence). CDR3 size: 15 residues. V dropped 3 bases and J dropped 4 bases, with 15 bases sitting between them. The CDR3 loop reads CASSISAVGSYGYTF. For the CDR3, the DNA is TGTGCCAGTAGTATCTCGGCGGTGGGGAGCTATGGCTACACCTTC.

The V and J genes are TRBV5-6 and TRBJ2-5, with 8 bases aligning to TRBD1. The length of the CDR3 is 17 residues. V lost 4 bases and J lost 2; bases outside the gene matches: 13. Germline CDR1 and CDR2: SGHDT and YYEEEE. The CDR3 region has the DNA TGTGCCAGCAGCCGCGCCGGACGGACAGGGCGGCAAGAGACCCAGTACTTC. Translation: CASSRAGRTGRQETQYF. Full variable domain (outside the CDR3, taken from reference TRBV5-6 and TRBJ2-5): DAGVTQSPTHLIKTRGQQVTLRCSPKSGHDTVSWYQQALGQGPQFIFQYYEEEERQRGNFPDRFSGHQFPNYSSELNVNALLLGDSALYLCASSRAGRTGRQETQYFGPGTRLLVL.

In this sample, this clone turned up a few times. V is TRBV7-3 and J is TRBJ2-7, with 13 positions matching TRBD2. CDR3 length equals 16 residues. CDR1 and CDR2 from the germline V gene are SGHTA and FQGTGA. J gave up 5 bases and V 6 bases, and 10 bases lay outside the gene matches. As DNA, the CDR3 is TGTGCCAGCAGTCAAGCGACTAGCGGGAGGATCCACGAGCAGTACTTC. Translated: CASSQATSGRIHEQYF.

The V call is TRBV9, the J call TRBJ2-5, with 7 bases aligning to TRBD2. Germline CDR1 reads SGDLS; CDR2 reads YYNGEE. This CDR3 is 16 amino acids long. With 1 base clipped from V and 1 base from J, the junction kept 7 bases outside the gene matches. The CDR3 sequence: CASSVPGEGLQETQYF. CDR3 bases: TGTGCCAGCAGCGTACCCGGGGAGGGCCTCCAAGAGACCCAGTACTTC.

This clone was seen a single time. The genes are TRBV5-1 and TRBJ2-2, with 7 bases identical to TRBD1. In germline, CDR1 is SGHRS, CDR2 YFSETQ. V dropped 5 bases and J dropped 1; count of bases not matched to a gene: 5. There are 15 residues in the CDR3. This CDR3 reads CASRFRTGNTGELFF. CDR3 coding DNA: TGCGCCAGCAGATTTAGGACAGGGAACACCGGGGAGCTGTTTTTT. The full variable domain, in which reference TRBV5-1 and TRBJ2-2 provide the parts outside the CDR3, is KAGVTQTPRYLIKTRGQQVTLSCSPISGHRSVSWYQQTPGQGLQFLFEYFSETQRNKGNFPGRFSGRQFSNSRSEMNVSTLELGDSALYLCASRFRTGNTGELFFGEGSRLTVL.

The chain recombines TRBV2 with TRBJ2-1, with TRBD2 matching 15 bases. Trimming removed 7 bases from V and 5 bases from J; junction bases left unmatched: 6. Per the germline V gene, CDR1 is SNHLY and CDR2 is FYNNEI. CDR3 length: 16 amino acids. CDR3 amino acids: CASNEWTSGRDNEQFF. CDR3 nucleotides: TGTGCCAGCAACGAATGGACTAGCGGGAGGGACAATGAGCAGTTCTTC.

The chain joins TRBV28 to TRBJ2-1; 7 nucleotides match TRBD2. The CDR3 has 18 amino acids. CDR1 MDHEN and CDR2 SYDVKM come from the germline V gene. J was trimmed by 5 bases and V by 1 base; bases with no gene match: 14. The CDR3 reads CASSLFRGGGRRDNEQFF. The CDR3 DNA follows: TGTGCCAGCAGTTTATTTCGTGGGGGGGGACGGCGGGACAATGAGCAGTTCTTC.